This T cell receptor (beta chain) was observed in a study of PD-1 blockade in classical Hodgkin lymphoma. Broader study findings: There remain no defined causes for the repertoire differences, which possibly reflect disease activity or prior therapy.

The sample's time point: cycle 4 day 1 (C4D1), after less than seven weeks of nivolumab. Following autologous stem cell transplantation, relapse occurred in every patient, and exposure to brentuximab vedotin varied. CDR3 length equals 14 residues. Germline trimming cut 7 bases from V and 3 bases from J; bases unmatched to any gene: 7. Germline assignment: CDR1 SNHLY and CDR2 FYNNEI. As to this clone: Its antigen is unidentified.

Clones were sequenced by immunoSEQ multiplex PCR, and TCRdb holds only the in-frame ones, with some missing. This sample has tens of thousands of clones; about three quarters occur once, and the top ten carry 9.4%. The clonotype originates from a human donor with classical Hodgkin lymphoma. J is TRBJ1-2 and V is TRBV2, with 8 bases lining up with TRBD1. Sequencing was performed on peripheral blood mononuclear cells (PBMCs), taken before the fourth cycle of nivolumab. Here the CDR3 DNA reads TGTGCCAGCACTTGGGACAGGACAGACTATGGCTACACCTTC. Amino acids: CASTWDRTDYGYTF.